This T cell receptor beta chain was recorded in a study of molecular identifiers for immune sequencing clone quantification. Study details: RNA from around 20,000 or 100,000 naive CD8 cells was split five ways in replicates, with four sequenced.

The CDR3 has 13 amino acids. Germline trimming cut 3 bases from V and 6 bases from J; bases unmatched to any gene: 4. Germline V gene data show CDR1 as GTSNPN and CDR2 as SVGIG (reference sequence). In its sample, this clonotype ranks as medium-sized. Sorting isolated naive CD8 T cells as CD8+CD4-CCR7+CD45RA+ events. Listed TCR primers and previously described methods were used for bulk TCR libraries. MiXCR, applied by TCRdb to the PCR reads, yields one record per CDR3 protein. The table shows 9,700 or so distinct CDR3 sequences, with approximately 19% occurring only once. Material: naive CD8+ T cells from blood, with Jurkat cell RNA spiked in. As for subset: FACS-sorted CD8+CD4-CCR7+CD45RA+ naive T cells. The rearrangement uses TRBV30 and TRBJ1-1, with 10 bases that match TRBD1. This TCR came from a human donor in good health. Some libraries in this study had Jurkat cell RNA spiked in. Here the CDR3 DNA reads TGTGCCTGGAGGACAGGGGGCTATTCTGAAGCTTTCTTT. This sequence encodes CAWRTGGYSEAFF.